This TCR beta chain was identified in a study of PD-1 blockade in classical Hodgkin lymphoma. The wider study: Nivolumab was administered to patients intravenously at 3 mg/kg every 2 weeks. Findings and limits, study-wide: Significant TCR diversity gains by C4D1 occurred in CD4+ but not CD8+ cells.

Time point here: cycle 4 day 1 (C4D1), after 6 weeks of nivolumab. In every patient, relapse followed autologous stem cell transplantation, while exposure to brentuximab vedotin differed. Relapsed/refractory classical Hodgkin lymphoma patients had complete, partial or progressive responses. Germline CDR1 reads SEHNR; CDR2 reads FQNEAQ (reference sequence). This CDR3 comprises 14 residues. Trimming pared 3 bases from V and 0 bases from J, leaving 7 bases between. A note on this clone: What it recognizes is unknown.

The table came from immunoSEQ multiplex PCR; TCRdb's copy has only in-frame clones and leaves some out. The sample contains some 86,000 clones, 90% of which appear only once. This chain joins TRBV7-9 and TRBJ2-3, with D perhaps TRBD2 (6 bases). This TCR came from a human donor with classical Hodgkin lymphoma. Material: peripheral blood mononuclear cells (PBMCs), obtained before the fourth cycle of nivolumab. CDR3 region: CASSLEGSTDTQYF. For the CDR3, the DNA is TGTGCCAGCAGCTTGGAGGGAAGCACAGATACGCAGTATTTT.